This T cell receptor (beta chain) originates from a study of cytomegalovirus exposure and HLA in healthy donors listed by TCRdb under 2017. A note on the overall study: In an earlier analysis of approximately 640 of the donors, under 300 Gb of sequence data and 90 million to 120 million unique TCR beta sequences from roughly 180 million T cells were reported. An early release that covered some 630 HLA-typed donors contained approximately 300 gigabases of sequencing data and 85 million to 100 million unique TCR sequences. Among the roughly 430 genotyped donors, around 81% belonged to the genetic ancestry cluster associated with self-reported Caucasian donors. The study aimed to test whether signatures of past pathogen exposure could be identified by cataloging public T cell receptors. The study used immunosequencing to profile the T cell repertoires of approximately 630 subjects and linked those repertoires to cytomegalovirus serostatus. A separate validation cohort of roughly 130 different subjects was used in addition to the approximately 670-subject first cohort. The study combined high-throughput TCR immunosequencing, statistical association of individual TCRs with disease status, and machine learning to predict cytomegalovirus infection status. A later analysis re-analyzed previously published TCR beta repertoires from 500 to 700 donors and added high-resolution HLA genotyping to study TCR occurrence patterns. Rather than using new phenotypic data, the later analysis identified candidate immune exposures from TCR beta sequences and from how often those sequences occurred across donors. An earlier analysis of around 640 of the donors used high-throughput TCR beta sequencing to judge whether each TCR beta V gene segment behaved as functional or pseudogenic. Donor age, sex, ethnicity and CMV serostatus were compiled together with the repertoire data. A later genetic analysis took genome-wide SNP genotypes for about three fifths of the roughly 670 donors and used that subset as a discovery cohort. Every discovery cohort repertoire had been produced on one sequencing platform. HLA typing included class I and class II loci at four-digit resolution. The number of donors typed differed by locus, with roughly 629-640 for A, B, C, DRB1 and DQB1, roughly 520 for DQA1, over 600 for DPA1, and around 430 for DPB1. Because of strong linkage in the cohort, a few DR-DQ haplotypes were treated as single units for association and clustering. Among some 400 genotyped donors of the cohort, an average of approximately 240,000 unique TCR beta nucleotide sequences was sequenced per donor, of which about 18% were non-productive.

Its CDR3 holds 18 amino acids, cysteine through phenylalanine. Here the CDR3 DNA is all that survives: 54 bases in frame from base 1. The cohort consisted of 666 healthy bone marrow donors. At the time of sampling, every cohort member was nominally healthy, though immune exposures that went unrecorded were likely present. The donor tested CMV seronegative, placing the donor among the 350 to 400 seronegative members of the cohort. Every donor gave a peripheral blood sample, and the peripheral blood mononuclear cells from that sample were used for TCR beta sequencing. The Qiagen DNeasy Blood Extraction Kit was used to extract genomic DNA from the blood cell samples. Broader findings and caveats from the paper: A later analysis found that HLA-associated TCR beta chains were more clonally expanded and had lower generation probabilities than equally common non-associated chains. Some IMGT-functional V segments, including TRBV6-2 and TRBV6-3, could not be distinguished by the 87-base-pair reads and were therefore excluded. At a false discovery rate of 0.05, a later analysis linked 16,000 or so TCR beta sequences to specific HLA alleles. The presence/absence analyses assumed that sequencing depth was roughly uniform across donors, and that assumption may not be true. Correlated functional status among segregating V segments might reflect linkage disequilibrium, but an unknown experimental factor could not be ruled out. Most TCR sequences were seen in very few donors, while some public TCRs were found in many individuals. A further reported finding was that TCR beta sequences accurately predicted the HLA-A and HLA-B alleles for most subjects in the first cohort. CMV serostatus was the only immune exposure information available for the cohort. The study gave a list of 150 to 200 TCR beta chains associated with cytomegalovirus. In both the original and validation cohorts, the classifier was reported to diagnose cytomegalovirus status with high specificity and sensitivity. Because counts were too low, about 18 rarely observed V segments, including chromosome 9 orphons, were left out of the earlier analysis of roughly 600 of the donors. In a later analysis, TCR association rates were found to vary across HLA loci, with the most associated TCRs seen for DRB1 alleles and the fewest for HLA-C alleles. A cluster of highly shared sequence variants was judged likely to be a technical artifact of the sequencing pipeline. When HLA alleles, especially DR and DQ, strongly co-occurred, attributing TCR associations to individual alleles was difficult. A few of the identified cytomegalovirus-associated TCR beta chains were confirmed in vitro to be specific for cytomegalovirus antigens. A later analysis found that most CMV-associated TCR beta chains appeared HLA-restricted, with HLA associations seemingly driven largely by CMV exposure. In a later analysis, several top co-occurrence clusters were reported to appear linked to parvovirus B19, influenza, CMV and Epstein-Barr virus. V-gene and J-gene trimming of TCR beta chains was associated with a missense DCLRE1C variant in a later genetic analysis, and the association was replicated in an independent cohort. HLA typing was unavailable for some donors at each locus, so association tests used only the typed subset. An earlier analysis of several hundred of the donors showed that most TCR beta V segments appeared in productive rearrangements either about 87% or about 30% of the time, which broadly matched IMGT annotations. Only TCR beta chains were sequenced in this cohort, and the absence of alpha or paired-chain data limited detectable features. The authors suggested that the approach could potentially be generalized to other disease states and immunological phenotypes. In a later genetic analysis, fewer N-insertions in productive TCRs were reported among donors in an Asian-associated ancestry cluster than the approximately 670-donor mean.

Libraries were built with the immunoSEQ multiplex PCR assay. For the multiplex PCR, a mixture combining 60 forward primers for TCR Vbeta segments and 13 reverse primers for TCR Jbeta segments was used. Amplification of the CDR3 region of rearranged TCR beta genes was performed with a multiplex PCR assay on genomic DNA. The amplified TCR beta libraries were sequenced on the Illumina HiSeq System as 87-base-pair reads. The original methods were these. In a later analysis, tens of millions of unique TCR beta chains were counted across the approximately 620 repertoires, and roughly 10 million of these chains were shared by at least two donors. A nearest-neighbor algorithm error-corrected the raw reads and collapsed the reads into unique sequences, merging closely related sequences to remove PCR and sequencing errors. To assign V, D and J gene segments, CDR3 sequences were aligned to IMGT reference sequences. For a sequence to be retained, a match of at least six nucleotides was required to both a V gene segment and a J gene segment. A rearrangement was called productive if the CDR3 had no stop codons and remained in frame with V and J, and every other rearrangement was called non-productive. Following IMGT convention, CDR3 was defined as the stretch from the second conserved V-encoded cysteine to the conserved J-encoded phenylalanine. In an earlier analysis of around 640 of the donors, sequences lacking an unambiguous match to a single V gene segment were excluded. An earlier analysis of under 750 of the donors called V segments functional above 56.7% productive rearrangements and segregating when the between-donor standard deviation exceeded 5%. To diagnose cytomegalovirus status from the catalog of TCR beta chain sequences, a statistical classification framework was built. In a later analysis, TCR nucleotide sequences were compared against IMGT/GENE-DB human TR gene sequences so that V and J genes could be assigned. A later analysis assigned CDR3 sequences and most-parsimonious VDJ recombination scenarios with the TCRdist pipeline. A later analysis defined each TCR beta chain by its CDR3 amino acid sequence plus V-gene family, and excluded reads lacking a unique V-gene family. In a later analysis, nearly 600 highly shared, low-generation-probability nucleotide sequences were removed to address suspected cross-contamination and a sequencing artifact. For each public chain, a later analysis derived a clonal expansion index from normalized ranks of inferred template counts within each repertoire. Generation probabilities in a later analysis came from a VDJ recombination model fitted to out-of-frame rearrangements, and those results were checked against IGoR. A later analysis scored TCR-TCR, TCR-HLA and TCR-CMV co-occurrence with hypergeometric tests, applying a repertoire-size bias correction to TCR pairs. A later analysis estimated false discovery rates by permuting HLA or CMV assignments 20 times. In a later analysis, co-occurring TCRs were grouped using DBSCAN, and TCRdist sequence similarity was added for clustering within HLA-allele-positive subsets. For co-occurrence clustering, repertoires with fewer than 30,000 or more than 120,000 public chains were excluded, along with about five repertoires with anomalous nucleotide sharing. Not all clones reach the TCRdb copy of this immuneACCESS table, which keeps in-frame sequences only. Checked studies attribute under half of the gap to unresolved V genes and leave the rest unexplained. V and J calls and clone size are given by that table; D and trimming were obtained from the DNA. This sample comprises 100,000 to 150,000 clones, more than 80% of them detected only once. Under 3% of the sample rests with the top ten.

A remark on this clone: Its antigen remains unidentified. No base quality information exists; no much larger clone differs at one position.

Material for sequencing was PBMCs. The TCR sequence derives from a man aged 25 to 40 in good health and CMV-seronegative. In this chain, TRBV21-1 is recombined with TRBJ2-1; the D segment call TRBD2 is taken from the table without a DNA check. TRBV21-1 is reported as a pseudogene. The nucleotides read TGTGCCAGCAGCAAAGGGGCGGGATCCCCACCCAGCTACAATGAGCAGTTCTTC. It translates to CASSKGAGSPPSYNEQFF.